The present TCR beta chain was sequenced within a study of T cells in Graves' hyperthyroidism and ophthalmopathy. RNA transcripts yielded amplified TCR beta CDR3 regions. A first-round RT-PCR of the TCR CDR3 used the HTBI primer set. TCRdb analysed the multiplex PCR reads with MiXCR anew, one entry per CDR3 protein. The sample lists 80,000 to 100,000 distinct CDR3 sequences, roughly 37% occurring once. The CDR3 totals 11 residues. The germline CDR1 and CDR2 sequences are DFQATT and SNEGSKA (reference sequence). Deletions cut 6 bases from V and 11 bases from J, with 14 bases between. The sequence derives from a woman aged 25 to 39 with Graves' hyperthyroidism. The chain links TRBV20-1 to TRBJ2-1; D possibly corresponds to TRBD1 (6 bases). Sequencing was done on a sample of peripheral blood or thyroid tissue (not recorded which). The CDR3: CSATETGQQFF. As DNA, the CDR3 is TGCAGTGCGACCGAGACAGGCCAGCAGTTCTTC.